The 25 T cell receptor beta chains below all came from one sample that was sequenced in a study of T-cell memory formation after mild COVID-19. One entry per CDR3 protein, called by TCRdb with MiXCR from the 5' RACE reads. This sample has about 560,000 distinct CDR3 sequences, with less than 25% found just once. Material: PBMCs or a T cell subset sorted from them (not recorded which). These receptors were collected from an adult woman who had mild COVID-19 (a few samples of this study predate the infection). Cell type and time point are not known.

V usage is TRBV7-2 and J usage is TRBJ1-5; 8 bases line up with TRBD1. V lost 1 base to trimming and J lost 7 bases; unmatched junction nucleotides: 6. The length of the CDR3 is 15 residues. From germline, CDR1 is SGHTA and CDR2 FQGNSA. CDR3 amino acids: CASSLGTGIYQPQHF. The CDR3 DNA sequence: TGTGCCAGCAGCTTAGGGACAGGGATTTACCAGCCCCAGCATTTT.

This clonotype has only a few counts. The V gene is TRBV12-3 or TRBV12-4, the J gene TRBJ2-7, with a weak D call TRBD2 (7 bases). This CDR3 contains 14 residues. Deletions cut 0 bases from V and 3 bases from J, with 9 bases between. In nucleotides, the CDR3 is TGTGCCAGCAGTTTAGCGGGGGGGCTCTACGAGCAGTACTTC. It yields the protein CASSLAGGLYEQYF.

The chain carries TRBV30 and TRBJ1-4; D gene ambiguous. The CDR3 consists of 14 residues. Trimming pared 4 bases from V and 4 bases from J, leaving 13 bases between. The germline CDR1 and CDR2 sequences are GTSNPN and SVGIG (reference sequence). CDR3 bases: TGTGCCTGGAACTCACGTGGATATAATGAAAAACTGTTTTTT. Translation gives CAWNSRGYNEKLFF.

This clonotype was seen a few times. This CDR3 reads CASSLLMGAASGYTF. CDR3 in DNA: TGTGCCAGCAGTTTATTGATGGGGGCCGCATCTGGCTACACCTTC. The chain carries TRBV27 and TRBJ1-2, with D possibly TRBD1 on 6 matching bases. V lost 1 base to trimming and J lost 7 bases, with 16 bases between them. The CDR3 consists of 15 residues. CDR1 and CDR2 from the germline V gene are MNHEY and SMNVEV (reference sequence).

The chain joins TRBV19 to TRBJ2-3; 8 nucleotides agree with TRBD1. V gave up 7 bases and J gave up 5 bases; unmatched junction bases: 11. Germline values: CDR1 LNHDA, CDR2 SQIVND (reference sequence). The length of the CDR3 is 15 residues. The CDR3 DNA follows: TGTGCCAGTACCCCCGGACAGGGCCTAAGAGATACGCAGTATTTT. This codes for CASTPGQGLRDTQYF.

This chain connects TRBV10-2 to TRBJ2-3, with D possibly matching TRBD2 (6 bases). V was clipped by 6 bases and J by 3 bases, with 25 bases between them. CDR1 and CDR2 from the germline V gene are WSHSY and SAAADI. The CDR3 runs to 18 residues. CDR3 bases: TGCGCCAGCAGAAATAGGCAGGGAGTAGCGGAGGGAACAGATACGCAGTATTTT. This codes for CASRNRQGVAEGTDTQYF.

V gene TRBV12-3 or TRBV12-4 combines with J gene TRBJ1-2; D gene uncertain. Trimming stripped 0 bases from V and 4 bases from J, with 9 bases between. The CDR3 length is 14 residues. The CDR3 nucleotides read TGTGCCAGCAGTTTAGCATCCGTATTCTATGGCTACACCTTC. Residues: CASSLASVFYGYTF.

The DNA for the CDR3 is TGTGCCAGCAGCTCCGAAGGGGGCCCATTGAACACTGAAGCTTTCTTT. Residues: CASSSEGGPLNTEAFF. This chain links TRBV7-6 with TRBJ1-1; 7 bases fit TRBD1. V shed 4 bases and J 0 bases; nucleotides not matched to a gene: 8. This CDR3 is built from 16 residues. Germline values: CDR1 SGHVS, CDR2 FNYEAQ.

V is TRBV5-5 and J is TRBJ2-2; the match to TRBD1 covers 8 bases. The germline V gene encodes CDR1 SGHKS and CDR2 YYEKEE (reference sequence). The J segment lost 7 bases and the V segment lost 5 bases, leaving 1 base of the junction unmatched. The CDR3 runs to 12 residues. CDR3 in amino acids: CASRTGGGELFF. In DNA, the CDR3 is TGTGCCAGCAGAACAGGGGGCGGGGAGCTGTTTTTT.

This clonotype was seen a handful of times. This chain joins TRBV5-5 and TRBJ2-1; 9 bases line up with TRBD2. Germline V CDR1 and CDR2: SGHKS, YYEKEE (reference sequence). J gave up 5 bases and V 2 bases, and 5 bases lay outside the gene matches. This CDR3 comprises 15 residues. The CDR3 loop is CASSLPSGANNEQFF. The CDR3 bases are TGTGCCAGCAGCTTACCTAGCGGGGCCAACAATGAGCAGTTCTTC.

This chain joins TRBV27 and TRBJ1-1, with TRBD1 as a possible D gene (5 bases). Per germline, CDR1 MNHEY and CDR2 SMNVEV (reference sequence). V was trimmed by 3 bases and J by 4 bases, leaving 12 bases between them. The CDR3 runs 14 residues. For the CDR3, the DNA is TGTGCCAGCAGTTTTGGGCTGAGGGGCACTGAAGCTTTCTTT. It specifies CASSFGLRGTEAFF.

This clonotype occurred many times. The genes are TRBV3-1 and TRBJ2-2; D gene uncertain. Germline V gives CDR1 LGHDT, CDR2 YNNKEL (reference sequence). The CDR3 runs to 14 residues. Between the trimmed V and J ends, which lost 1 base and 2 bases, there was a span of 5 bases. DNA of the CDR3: TGTGCCAGCAGCCAAGGAGTAAACACCGGGGAGCTGTTTTTT. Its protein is CASSQGVNTGELFF.

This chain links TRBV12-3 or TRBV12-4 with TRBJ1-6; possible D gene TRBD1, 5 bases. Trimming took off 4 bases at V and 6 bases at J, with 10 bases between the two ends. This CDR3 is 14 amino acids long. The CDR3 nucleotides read TGTGCCAGCAGTTCGCAGGGAGGTAATTCACCCCTCCACTTT. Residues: CASSSQGGNSPLHF.

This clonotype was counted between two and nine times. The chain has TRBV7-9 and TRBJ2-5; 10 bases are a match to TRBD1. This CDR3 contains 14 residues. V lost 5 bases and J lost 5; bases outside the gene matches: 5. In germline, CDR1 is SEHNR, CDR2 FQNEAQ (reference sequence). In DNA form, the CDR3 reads TGTGCCAGCAGCCGGACAGGGGGTTCGGAGACCCAGTACTTC. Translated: CASSRTGGSETQYF.

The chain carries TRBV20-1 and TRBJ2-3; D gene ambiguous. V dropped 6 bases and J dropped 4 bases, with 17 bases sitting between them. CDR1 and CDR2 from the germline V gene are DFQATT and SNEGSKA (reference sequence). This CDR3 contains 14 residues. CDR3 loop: CSARRPTEADTQYF. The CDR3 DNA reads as TGCAGTGCCAGGCGGCCCACGGAAGCAGATACGCAGTATTTT.

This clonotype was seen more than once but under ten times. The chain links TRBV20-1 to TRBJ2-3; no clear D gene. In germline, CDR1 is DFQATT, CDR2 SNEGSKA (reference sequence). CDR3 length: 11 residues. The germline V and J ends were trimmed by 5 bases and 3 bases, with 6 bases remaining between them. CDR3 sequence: CSAPSTDTQYF. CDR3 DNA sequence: TGCAGTGCTCCCTCAACAGATACGCAGTATTTT.

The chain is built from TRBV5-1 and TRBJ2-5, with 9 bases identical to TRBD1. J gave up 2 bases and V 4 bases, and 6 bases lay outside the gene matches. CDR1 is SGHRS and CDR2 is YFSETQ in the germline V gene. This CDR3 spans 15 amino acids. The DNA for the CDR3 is TGCGCCAGCAGCCCGTTGACAGGGGGGCAAGAGACCCAGTACTTC. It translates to CASSPLTGGQETQYF.

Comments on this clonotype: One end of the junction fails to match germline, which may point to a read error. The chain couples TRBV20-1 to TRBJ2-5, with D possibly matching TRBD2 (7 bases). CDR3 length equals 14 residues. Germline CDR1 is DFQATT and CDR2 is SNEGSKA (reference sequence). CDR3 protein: CSARSGGQMGTKYF. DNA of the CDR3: TGCAGTGCTAGATCGGGGGGCCAAATGGGGACCAAGTACTTC.

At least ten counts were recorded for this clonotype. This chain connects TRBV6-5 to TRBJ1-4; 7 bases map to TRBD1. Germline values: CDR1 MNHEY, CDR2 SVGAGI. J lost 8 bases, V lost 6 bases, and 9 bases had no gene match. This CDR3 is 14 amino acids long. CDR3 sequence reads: CASSSQDRTEKLFF. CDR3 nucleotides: TGTGCCAGCAGCTCCCAGGACAGGACCGAAAAACTGTTTTTT.

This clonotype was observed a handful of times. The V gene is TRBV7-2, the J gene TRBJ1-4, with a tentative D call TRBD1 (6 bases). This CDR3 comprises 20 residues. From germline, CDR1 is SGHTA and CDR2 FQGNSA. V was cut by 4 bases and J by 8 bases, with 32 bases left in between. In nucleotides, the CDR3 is TGTGCCAGCAGCTCGGGGGTCGTCCGGGACATATTTTCGGTGGGAGAAAAACTGTTTTTT. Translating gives CASSSGVVRDIFSVGEKLFF.

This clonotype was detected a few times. The CDR3 sequence: CASGDRGLNEQFF. DNA of the CDR3: TGTGCCAGCGGGGACAGGGGGCTCAATGAGCAGTTCTTC. The V call is TRBV28, the J call TRBJ2-1, with TRBD1 matching over 12 bases. The ends lost 8 bases at V and 6 bases at J; junction bases unmatched: 2. The CDR3 is made up of 13 amino acids. Germline V CDR1 and CDR2: MDHEN, SYDVKM.

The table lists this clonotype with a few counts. CDR3 loop: CASNSMGGHSYEQYF. DNA for the CDR3: TGTGCCAGCAATTCTATGGGGGGGCACTCCTACGAGCAGTACTTC. The chain recombines TRBV2 with TRBJ2-7; possibly TRBD2 for D (7 bases). V lost 7 bases to trimming and J lost 0 bases, with 16 bases between them. Germline-derived CDR1 and CDR2 are SNHLY and FYNNEI. The CDR3 contains 15 residues. The entire variable domain, with the rest obtained from reference TRBV2 and TRBJ2-7, is as follows: EPEVTQTPSHQVTQMGQEVILRCVPISNHLYFYWYRQILGQKVEFLVSFYNNEISEKSEIFDDQFSVERPDGSNFTLKIRSTKLEDSAMYFCASNSMGGHSYEQYFGPGTRLTVT.

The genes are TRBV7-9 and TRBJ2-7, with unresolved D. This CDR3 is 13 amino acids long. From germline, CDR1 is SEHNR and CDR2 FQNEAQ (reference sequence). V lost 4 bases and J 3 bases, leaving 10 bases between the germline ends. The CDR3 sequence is CASSSKENYEQYF. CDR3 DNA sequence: TGTGCCAGCAGCTCGAAGGAAAACTACGAGCAGTACTTC.

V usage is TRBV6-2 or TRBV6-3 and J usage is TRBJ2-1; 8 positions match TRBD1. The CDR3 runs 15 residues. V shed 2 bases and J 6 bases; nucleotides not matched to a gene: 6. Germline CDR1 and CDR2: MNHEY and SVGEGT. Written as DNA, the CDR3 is TGTGCCAGCAGTTACGGACAGGGTCGGTCCAATGAGCAGTTCTTC. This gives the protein CASSYGQGRSNEQFF.

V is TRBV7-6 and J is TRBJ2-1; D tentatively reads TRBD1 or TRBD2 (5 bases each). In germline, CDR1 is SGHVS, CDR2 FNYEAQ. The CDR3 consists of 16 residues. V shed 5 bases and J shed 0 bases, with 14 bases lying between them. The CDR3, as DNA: TGTGCCAGCAGCCGACCACTTGGGGGCTCCTACAATGAGCAGTTCTTC. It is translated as CASSRPLGGSYNEQFF.